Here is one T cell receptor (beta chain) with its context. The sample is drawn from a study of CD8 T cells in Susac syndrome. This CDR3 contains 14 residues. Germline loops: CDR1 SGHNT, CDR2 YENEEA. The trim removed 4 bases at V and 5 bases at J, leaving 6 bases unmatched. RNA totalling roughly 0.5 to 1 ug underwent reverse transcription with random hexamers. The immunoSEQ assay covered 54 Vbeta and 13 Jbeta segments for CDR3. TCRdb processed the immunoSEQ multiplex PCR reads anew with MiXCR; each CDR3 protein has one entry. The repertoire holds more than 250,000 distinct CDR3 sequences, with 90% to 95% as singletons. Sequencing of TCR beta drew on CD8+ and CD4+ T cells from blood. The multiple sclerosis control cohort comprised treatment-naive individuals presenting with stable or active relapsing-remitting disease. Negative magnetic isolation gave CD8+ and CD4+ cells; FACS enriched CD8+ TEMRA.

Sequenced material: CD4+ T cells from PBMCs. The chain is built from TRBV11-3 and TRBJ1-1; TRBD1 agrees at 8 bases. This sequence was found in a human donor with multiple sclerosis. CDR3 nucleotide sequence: TGTGCCAGCAGCTCAAAACAGGGGGGGACTGAAGCTTTCTTT. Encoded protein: CASSSKQGGTEAFF.